The sample holds many counts of the clone carrying this TCR beta chain. Construction of TCR beta libraries relied on iRepertoire HTBI primers and on Arm-PCR targeting CDR3 regions. TCRdb called the multiplex PCR reads again in MiXCR, with one record for every CDR3 protein. The sample includes 530,000 or so distinct CDR3 sequences, roughly 14% of them seen just once. The time point is: newly diagnosed GD, antithyroid drugs for less than 3 months. The TCR library was prepared using RNA isolated from PBMCs. The CDR3 has 12 residues. Per the germline V gene, CDR1 is MNHEY and CDR2 is SVGEGT. Between the trimmed V and J ends, which lost 8 bases and 4 bases, there was a span of 11 bases. The sample comes from a study of regulatory T cells in long-lasting Graves disease. The same sample was also studied in work on T cells in Graves' hyperthyroidism and ophthalmopathy. In that study: Each diagnosis was grounded in clinical symptoms, serum thyroxine and TRAb, thyroid ultrasound, and orbital computed tomography.

The source material was peripheral blood mononuclear cells (PBMCs), sampled at new diagnosis, from a patient treated with antithyroid drugs. The J gene is TRBJ1-2, the V gene TRBV6-2 or TRBV6-3; D is undetermined. This receptor was taken from a man in his thirties or forties with Graves disease. CDR3 loop: CASPGLRYGYTF. CDR3 bases: TGTGCCAGCCCTGGATTGCGCTATGGCTACACCTTC.